This TCR beta chain appears in the sequencing data of a study of somatic mutations in cytotoxic T cells in rheumatoid arthritis. Study in general: Sorted by flow to nearly 100% purity were some V beta antibody-stained T-cell populations, including V beta1+ cells sequenced for TCRB. Study results and limitations: No age-related increase in CD8+ clonality was seen in healthy controls, but one was seen in rheumatoid arthritis patients. The antigen targets of the expanded CD8+ clones were unknown.

V lost 3 bases and J 4 bases, leaving 13 bases between the germline ends. The CDR3 is 14 amino acids. Germline lookup yields CDR1 SEHNR and CDR2 FQNEAQ (reference sequence). CD4+ cells and CD8+ cells were each obtained through positive magnetic bead selection, and their purity was assessed by flow cytometry. Notes on this clone: The antigen is not known.

Assay used: immunoSEQ multiplex PCR; TCRdb lists only in-frame clones, some missing. The table has about 10,000 clones, about four fifths seen once. V usage is TRBV7-9 and J usage is TRBJ2-7; D is undetermined. The sequencing sample was made of CD8+ T cells sorted from blood. The TCR comes from a woman between 45 and 60 years old in good health. CDR3 DNA sequence: TGTGCCAGCAGCTTCTTTGGCTCATTATACGAGCAGTACTTC. Protein sequence: CASSFFGSLYEQYF.